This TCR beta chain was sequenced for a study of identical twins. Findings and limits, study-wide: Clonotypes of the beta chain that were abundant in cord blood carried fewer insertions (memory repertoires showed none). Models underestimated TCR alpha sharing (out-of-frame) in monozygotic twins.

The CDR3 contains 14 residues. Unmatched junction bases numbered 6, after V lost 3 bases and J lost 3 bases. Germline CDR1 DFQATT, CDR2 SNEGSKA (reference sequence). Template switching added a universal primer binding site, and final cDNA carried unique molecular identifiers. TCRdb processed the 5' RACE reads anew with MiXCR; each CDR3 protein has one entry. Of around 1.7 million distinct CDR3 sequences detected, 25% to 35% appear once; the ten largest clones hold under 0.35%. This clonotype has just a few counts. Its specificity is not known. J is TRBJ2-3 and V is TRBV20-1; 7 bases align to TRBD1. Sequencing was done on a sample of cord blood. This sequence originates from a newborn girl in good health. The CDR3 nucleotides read TGCAGTGCTAGGGCGACAGGGAAGACAGATACGCAGTATTTT. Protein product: CSARATGKTDTQYF.